This TCR beta chain appears in the sequencing data of a study of T cell responses to AZD1222 COVID-19 vaccine. For the study at large: Doses given second, at about 4 or about 12 weeks, were pooled.

On this clone itself: Its antigen is not known.

Germline-derived CDR1 and CDR2 are MNHEY and SVGAGI. There are 14 residues in the CDR3. V shed 8 bases and J 3 bases; nucleotides not matched to a gene: 6. Points from the study as a whole: Donors were largely white British and mainly female; clonal diversity was possibly underestimated.

Profiling relied on immunoSEQ multiplex PCR, and the TCRdb table lists in-frame clones only, not all of them. This table has around 110,000 clones, 65% to 85% appearing once. The clonotype comes from an adult in good health. Sequencing was performed on peripheral blood, taken on day 0 of AZD1222 vaccination. The chain has TRBV6-5 and TRBJ1-5, with 8 positions matching TRBD1. CDR3 sequence: CASAGQGTNQPQHF. DNA for the CDR3: TGTGCCAGCGCTGGACAGGGAACCAATCAGCCCCAGCATTTT.